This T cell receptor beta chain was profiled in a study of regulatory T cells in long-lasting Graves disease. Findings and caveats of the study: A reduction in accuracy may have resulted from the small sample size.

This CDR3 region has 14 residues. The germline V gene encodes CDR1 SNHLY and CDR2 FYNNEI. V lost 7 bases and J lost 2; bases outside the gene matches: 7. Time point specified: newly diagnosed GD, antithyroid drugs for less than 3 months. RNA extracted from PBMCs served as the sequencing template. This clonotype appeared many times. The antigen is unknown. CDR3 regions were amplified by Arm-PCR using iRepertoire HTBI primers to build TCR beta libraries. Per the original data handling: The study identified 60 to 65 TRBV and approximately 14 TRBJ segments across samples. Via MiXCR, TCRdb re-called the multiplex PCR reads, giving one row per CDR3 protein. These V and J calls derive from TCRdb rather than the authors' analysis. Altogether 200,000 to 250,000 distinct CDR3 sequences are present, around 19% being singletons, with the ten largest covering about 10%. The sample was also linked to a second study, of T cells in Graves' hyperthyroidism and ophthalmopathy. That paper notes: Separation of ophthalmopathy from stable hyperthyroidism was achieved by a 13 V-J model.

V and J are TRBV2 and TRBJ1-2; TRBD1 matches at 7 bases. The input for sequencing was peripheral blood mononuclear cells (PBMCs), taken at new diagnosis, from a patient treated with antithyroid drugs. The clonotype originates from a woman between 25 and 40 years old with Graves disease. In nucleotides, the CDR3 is TGTGCCAGCAAGAGACAGGGCCACAACTATGGCTACACCTTC. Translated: CASKRQGHNYGYTF.